Listed here are 16 T cell receptor beta chains from one sample, sequenced in a study of cytomegalovirus exposure and HLA in healthy donors. The PCR contained 60 Vbeta and 13 Jbeta primers. Method: immunoSEQ multiplex PCR; TCRdb's copy keeps in-frame clones and lacks some. This sample yields some 100,000 clones, of which under 80% are seen a single time; more than 3% belongs to the top ten. The sequenced material came from PBMCs. The receptors were sampled from a woman aged 45-65 years in good health and CMV-seropositive.

This clone was observed a single time. The chain is built from TRBV7-3 and TRBJ2-3, with TRBD2 as a possible D gene (6 bases). The CDR3 spans 15 residues. Germline V gene lookup returns CDR1 SGHTA and CDR2 FQGTGA. Trimming took off 5 bases at V and 5 bases at J, with 17 bases between the two ends. CDR3 coding DNA: TGTGCCAGCAGCCCCCGACTAGGTGGGGTAGATACGCAGTATTTT. Translation: CASSPRLGGVDTQYF.

The chain joins TRBV5-8 to TRBJ2-5, with 12 bases matching TRBD1. The CDR3 has 16 amino acids. Per the germline V gene, CDR1 is SGHTS and CDR2 is YDEGEE. J lost 5 bases, V lost 7 bases, and 12 bases had no gene match. The CDR3 DNA follows: TGTGCCAGCGCACCGGGACAGGGGGCCCGGCGGGAGACCCAGTACTTC. It codes for CASAPGQGARRETQYF.

This clone was picked up a small number of times. The chain is built from TRBV11-1 and TRBJ1-2; possibly TRBD1 for D (5 bases). Trimming removed 5 bases from V and 9 bases from J, with 16 bases in between. This CDR3 region has 13 residues. CDR1 is SGHAT and CDR2 is FQDESV in the germline V gene (reference sequence). In DNA, the CDR3 is TGTGCCAGCAGCCTGCAGGGTCTGGGGAGCTACACCTTC. Protein sequence: CASSLQGLGSYTF.

This clone has only one observation. This chain uses TRBV2 with TRBJ2-5; TRBD1 might be the D (6 bases). Trimming removed 6 bases at V and 1 base at J, with 6 bases between. Germline CDR1 reads SNHLY; CDR2 reads FYNNEI. The CDR3 spans 12 residues. CDR3 nucleotide sequence: TGTGCCAGCAGGGACAGCCAAGAGACCCAGTACTTC. It encodes CASRDSQETQYF.

This chain connects TRBV4-1 to TRBJ1-5; D uncertain. The CDR3 runs to 14 residues. V lost 0 bases and J 7 bases, leaving 10 bases between the germline ends. Germline values: CDR1 MGHRA, CDR2 YSYEKL. CDR3 residues: CASSQDWGEQPQHF. The CDR3 region has the DNA TGCGCCAGCAGCCAAGATTGGGGAGAACAGCCCCAGCATTTT.

The rearrangement links TRBV15 to TRBJ1-2, with 8 bases identical to TRBD1. CDR3 length: 14 amino acids. Trimming at V came to 0 bases and at J to 7 bases, leaving 4 bases not matched to a gene. Germline CDR1 LNHNV, CDR2 YYDKDF (reference sequence). The CDR3 protein is CATSRDEDRVGYTF. CDR3 DNA sequence: TGTGCCACCAGCAGAGATGAGGACAGGGTTGGCTACACCTTC. Together with reference TRBV15 and TRBJ1-2, the CDR3 gives the full variable domain: DAMVIQNPRYQVTQFGKPVTLSCSQTLNHNVMYWYQQKSSQAPKLLFHYYDKDFNNEADTPDNFQSRRPNTSFCFLDIRSPGLGDTAMYLCATSRDEDRVGYTFGSGTRLTVV.

Written as DNA, the CDR3 is TGTGCCAGCAGTGAAGGAGGGGGCGACTACGAGCAGTACTTC. It encodes CASSEGGGDYEQYF. The V gene is TRBV6-1, the J gene TRBJ2-7; 7 bases match TRBD1. The ends lost 1 base at V and 3 bases at J; junction bases unmatched: 3. Germline-derived CDR1 and CDR2 are MNHNS and SASEGT. This CDR3 has 14 residues.

This sequence joins TRBV18 and TRBJ1-1; TRBD1 matches at 8 bases. V lost 5 bases and J lost 5; bases outside the gene matches: 10. This CDR3 has 15 amino acids. Germline V gives CDR1 KGHSH, CDR2 LQKENI. Here the CDR3 reads CASSSNLQGGTEAFF. The CDR3 bases are TGTGCCAGCTCATCGAATCTACAGGGGGGGACTGAAGCTTTCTTT.

This clone came up once. This sequence joins TRBV15 and TRBJ2-6; D is unresolved. Germline CDR1 is LNHNV and CDR2 is YYDKDF (reference sequence). Trimming took off 5 bases at V and 0 bases at J, with 5 bases between the two ends. The CDR3 runs to 14 residues. CDR3: CATSLVSGANVLTF. CDR3 nucleotides: TGTGCCACCAGCCTCGTCTCTGGGGCCAACGTCCTGACTTTC.

The CDR3 loop reads CASSDWGRQGLGNTIYF. In nucleotides, the CDR3 is TGTGCCAGCAGTGACTGGGGTAGACAGGGGCTTGGAAACACCATATATTTT. V is TRBV6-1 and J is TRBJ1-3, with 8 bases aligning to TRBD1. The length of the CDR3 is 17 residues. V was clipped by 3 bases and J by 3 bases; unmatched bases: 10. From germline, CDR1 is MNHNS and CDR2 SASEGT.

This clone was seen a few times. This chain uses TRBV29-1 with TRBJ2-7; 7 bases are a match to TRBD1. Trimming removed 1 base from V and 2 bases from J; junction bases left unmatched: 2. This CDR3 has 13 amino acids. Per the germline V gene, CDR1 is SQVTM and CDR2 is ANQGSEA. This chain's CDR3 is CSVEADRTYEQYF. In DNA, the CDR3 is TGCAGCGTTGAAGCGGACAGGACCTACGAGCAGTACTTC.

This clone was found a few times. The chain combines TRBV6-5 with TRBJ1-2; TRBD1 aligns across 8 bases. The CDR3 totals 14 residues. J lost 4 bases, V lost 6 bases, and 7 bases had no gene match. Germline V gene data show CDR1 as MNHEY and CDR2 as SVGAGI. The CDR3 sequence: CASSRLGQGYGYTF. The CDR3 DNA reads TGTGCCAGCAGCCGACTCGGACAGGGCTATGGCTACACCTTC.

The CDR3 protein is CAWSQAGEQYF. DNA of the CDR3: TGTGCCTGGAGTCAAGCGGGGGAGCAGTACTTC. The chain recombines TRBV30 with TRBJ2-7, with TRBD2 matching 7 bases. With 2 bases clipped from V and 7 bases from J, the junction kept 2 bases outside the gene matches. This CDR3 region has 11 residues. Germline V gives CDR1 GTSNPN, CDR2 SVGIG (reference sequence).

The gene calls are TRBV7-2 and TRBJ2-1, with 8 nucleotides matching TRBD2. V gave up 4 bases and J gave up 14 bases; unmatched junction bases: 10. The length of the CDR3 is 13 residues. Germline lookup yields CDR1 SGHTA and CDR2 FQGNSA. CDR3 in amino acids: CASSSAGPGGKFF. Written as DNA, the CDR3 is TGTGCCAGCAGCTCGGCCGGACCGGGGGGGAAGTTCTTC.

The chain uses TRBV27 and TRBJ2-7; D is perhaps TRBD2 (6 bases). This CDR3 contains 14 residues. The germline V gene encodes CDR1 MNHEY and CDR2 SMNVEV (reference sequence). Trimming stripped 0 bases from V and 2 bases from J, with 8 bases between. The CDR3 DNA reads as TGTGCCAGCAGTTTATCCGGAGGGACCTACGAGCAGTACTTC. Its translation: CASSLSGGTYEQYF.

V is TRBV10-3 and J is TRBJ2-3, with D maybe TRBD2 (5 bases). Germline V lookup: CDR1 ENHRY, CDR2 SYGVKD. Trimming shortened V by 4 bases and J by 2 bases, and 10 bases separated the two germline ends. This CDR3 spans 14 amino acids. CDR3 DNA sequence: TGTGCCATCAGTGCCGGAGGAGACACAGATACGCAGTATTTT. Translated, it gives CAISAGGDTDTQYF.